Listed below are T cell receptor beta chains from one sample, sequenced in a study of blood T cell repertoires in COVID-19. Produced via immunoSEQ multiplex PCR; TCRdb's table is partial and in-frame only. Altogether about 230,000 clones are present, 88% being singletons, with the ten largest covering roughly 2.5%. The sample comprised peripheral blood. These receptors were obtained from a woman aged 55-69 years with acute or convalescent COVID-19. CDR3s leave out the opening cysteine and the closing phenylalanine or tryptophan. Clone size is given for some rows only: seen once, a few or many times, or a class if the clone is expanded.

clone_size | v_call | cdr3_aa
- | TRBV9 | ASSSTGQGYNEQF
- | TRBV7-8 | ASSLRDRGLAGSNTGELF
- | TRBV30 | AWKGGRGVYEQY
- | TRBV19 | ASNPAGRPNYGYT
- | TRBV19 | ASSILWRGTGNLTYEQY
- | TRBV19 | ASSINDISYEQY
- | TRBV10-3 | AIKREGNTIY
- | TRBV7-2 | ASRGSGANVLT
- | TRBV18 | ASSPTGTGLTYEQY
- | TRBV6-5 | ASSRQYSGANVLT
- | TRBV19 | ASSIALAGGGLAKNIQY
- | TRBV10-1 | ASSRTGWTEAF
- | TRBV18 | ASSLQLGQTAPGNTIY
once | TRBV3-1/TRBV3-2 | ASSPKRKEYTIY
- | TRBV5-5 | ASSLSGGSYNEQF
- | TRBV27 | ASRRPGRDRGGYT
- | TRBV30 | AWSAHTENYGYT
- | TRBV18 | ASSPSARIISYEQY
- | TRBV7-3 | ASSLTYSTEAF
- | TRBV6-5 | ASSFRGAEAF
- | TRBV10-3 | AISQKAGGLTDTQY
- | TRBV12-3/TRBV12-4 | ASSVQTGDEQY
- | TRBV18 | ASSPTDGQGEAF
- | TRBV18 | ASSGALTLNTEAF
- | TRBV6-1 | ASSLTRVETEAF
- | TRBV5-6 | ARSRSNYNEQF
- | TRBV7-8 | ASSPFPATGDSNQPQH
- | TRBV27 | ASSPDRGSYNEQF